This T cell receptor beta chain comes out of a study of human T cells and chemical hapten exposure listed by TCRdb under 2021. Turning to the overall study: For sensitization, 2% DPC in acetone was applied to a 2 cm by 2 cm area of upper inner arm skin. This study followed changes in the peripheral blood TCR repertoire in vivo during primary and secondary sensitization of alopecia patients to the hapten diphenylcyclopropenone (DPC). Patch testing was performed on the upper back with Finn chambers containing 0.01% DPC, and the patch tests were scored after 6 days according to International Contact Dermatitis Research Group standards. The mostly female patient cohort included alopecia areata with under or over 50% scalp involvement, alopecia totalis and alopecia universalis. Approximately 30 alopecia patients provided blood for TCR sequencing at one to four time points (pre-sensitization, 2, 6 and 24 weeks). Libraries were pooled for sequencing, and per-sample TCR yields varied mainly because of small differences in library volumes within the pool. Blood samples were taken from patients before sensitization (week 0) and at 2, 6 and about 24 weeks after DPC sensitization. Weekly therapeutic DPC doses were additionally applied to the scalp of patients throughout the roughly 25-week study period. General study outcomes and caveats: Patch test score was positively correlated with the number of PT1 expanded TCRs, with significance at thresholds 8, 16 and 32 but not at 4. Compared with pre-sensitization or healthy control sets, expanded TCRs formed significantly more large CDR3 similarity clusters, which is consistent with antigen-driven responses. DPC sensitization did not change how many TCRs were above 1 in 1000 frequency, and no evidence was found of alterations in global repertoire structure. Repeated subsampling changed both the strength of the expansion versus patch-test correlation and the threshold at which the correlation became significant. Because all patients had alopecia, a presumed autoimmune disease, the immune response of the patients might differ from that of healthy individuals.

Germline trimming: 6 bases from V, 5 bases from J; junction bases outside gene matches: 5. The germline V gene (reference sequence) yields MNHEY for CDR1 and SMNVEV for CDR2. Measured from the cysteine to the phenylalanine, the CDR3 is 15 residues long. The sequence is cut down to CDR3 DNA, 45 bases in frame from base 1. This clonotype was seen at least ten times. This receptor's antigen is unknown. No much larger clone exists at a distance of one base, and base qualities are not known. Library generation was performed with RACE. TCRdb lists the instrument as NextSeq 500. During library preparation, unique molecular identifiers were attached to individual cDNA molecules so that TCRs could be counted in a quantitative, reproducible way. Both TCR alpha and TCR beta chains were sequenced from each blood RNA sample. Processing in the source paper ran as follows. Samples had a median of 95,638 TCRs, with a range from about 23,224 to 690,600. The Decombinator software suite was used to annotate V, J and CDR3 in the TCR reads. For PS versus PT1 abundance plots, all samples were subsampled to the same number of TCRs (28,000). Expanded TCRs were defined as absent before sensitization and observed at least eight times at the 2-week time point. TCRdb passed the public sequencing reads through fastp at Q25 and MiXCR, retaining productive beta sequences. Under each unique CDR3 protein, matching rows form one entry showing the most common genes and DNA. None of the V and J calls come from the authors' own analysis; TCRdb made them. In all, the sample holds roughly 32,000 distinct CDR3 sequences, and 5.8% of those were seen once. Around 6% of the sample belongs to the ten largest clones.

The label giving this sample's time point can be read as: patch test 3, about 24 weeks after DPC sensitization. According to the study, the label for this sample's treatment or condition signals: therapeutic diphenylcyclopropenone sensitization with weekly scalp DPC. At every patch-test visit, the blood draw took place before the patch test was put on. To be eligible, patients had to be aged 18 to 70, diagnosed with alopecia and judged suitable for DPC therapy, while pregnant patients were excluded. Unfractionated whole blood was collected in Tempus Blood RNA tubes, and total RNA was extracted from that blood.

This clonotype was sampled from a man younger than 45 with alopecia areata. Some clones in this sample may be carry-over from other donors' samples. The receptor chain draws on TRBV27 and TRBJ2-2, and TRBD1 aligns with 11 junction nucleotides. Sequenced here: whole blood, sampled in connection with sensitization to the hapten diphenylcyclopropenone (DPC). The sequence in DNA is TGTGCCAGCAGATCCGGGACAGGGGGAACCGGGGAGCTGTTTTTT. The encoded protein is CASRSGTGGTGELFF.